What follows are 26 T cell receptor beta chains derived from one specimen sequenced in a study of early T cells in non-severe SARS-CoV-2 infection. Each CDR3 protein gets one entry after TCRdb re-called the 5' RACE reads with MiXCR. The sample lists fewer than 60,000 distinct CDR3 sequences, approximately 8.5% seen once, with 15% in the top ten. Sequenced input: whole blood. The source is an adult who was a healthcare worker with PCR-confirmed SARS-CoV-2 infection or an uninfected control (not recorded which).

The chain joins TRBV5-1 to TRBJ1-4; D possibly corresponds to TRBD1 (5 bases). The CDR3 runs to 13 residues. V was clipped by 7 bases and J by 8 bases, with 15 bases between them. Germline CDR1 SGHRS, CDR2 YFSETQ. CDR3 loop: CASSGREEEKLFF. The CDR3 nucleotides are TGCGCCAGCTCCGGCAGGGAGGAGGAAAAACTGTTTTTT.

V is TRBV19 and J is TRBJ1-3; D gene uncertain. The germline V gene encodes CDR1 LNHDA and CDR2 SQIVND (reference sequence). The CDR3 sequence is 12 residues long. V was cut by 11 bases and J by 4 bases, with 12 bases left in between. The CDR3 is CASADYGNTIYF. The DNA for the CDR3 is TGTGCCTCGGCTGACTACGGAAACACCATATATTTT.

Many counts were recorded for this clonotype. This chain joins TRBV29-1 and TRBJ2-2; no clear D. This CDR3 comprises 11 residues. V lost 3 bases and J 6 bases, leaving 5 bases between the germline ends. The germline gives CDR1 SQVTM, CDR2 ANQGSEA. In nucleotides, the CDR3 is TGCAGCGTTGAGGTCCCCGGGGAGCTGTTTTTT. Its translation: CSVEVPGELFF.

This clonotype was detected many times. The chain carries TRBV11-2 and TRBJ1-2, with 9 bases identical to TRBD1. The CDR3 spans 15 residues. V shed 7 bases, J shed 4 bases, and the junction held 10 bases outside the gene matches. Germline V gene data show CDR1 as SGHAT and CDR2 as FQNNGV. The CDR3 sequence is CASTMMSGQGYGYTF. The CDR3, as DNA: TGTGCCAGCACCATGATGTCGGGACAGGGCTATGGCTACACCTTC.

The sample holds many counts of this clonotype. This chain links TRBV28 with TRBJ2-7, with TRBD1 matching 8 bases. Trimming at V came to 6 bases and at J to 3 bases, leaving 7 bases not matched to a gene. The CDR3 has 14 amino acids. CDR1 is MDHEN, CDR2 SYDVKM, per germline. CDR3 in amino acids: CASSPVTGDYEQYF. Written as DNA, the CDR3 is TGTGCCAGCAGCCCGGTGACAGGGGACTACGAGCAGTACTTC.

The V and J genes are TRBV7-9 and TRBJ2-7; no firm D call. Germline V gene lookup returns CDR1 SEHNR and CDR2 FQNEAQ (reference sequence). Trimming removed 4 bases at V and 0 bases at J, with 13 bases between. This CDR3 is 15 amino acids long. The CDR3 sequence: CASSSLPGNSYEQYF. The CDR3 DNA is TGTGCCAGCAGCTCCCTGCCCGGCAACTCCTACGAGCAGTACTTC.

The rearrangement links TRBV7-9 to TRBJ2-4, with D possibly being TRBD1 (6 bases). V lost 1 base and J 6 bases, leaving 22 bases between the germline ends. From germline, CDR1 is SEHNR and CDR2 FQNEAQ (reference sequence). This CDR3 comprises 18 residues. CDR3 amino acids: CASSLDPPTQGIGNIQYF. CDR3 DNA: TGTGCCAGCAGCTTAGATCCACCCACACAGGGTATTGGAAACATTCAGTACTTC.

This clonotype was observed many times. The CDR3 coding sequence is TGTGCCATCGGGGGACAGGGTATTTACGAGCAGTACTTC. Amino acids: CAIGGQGIYEQYF. The chain is built from TRBV10-3 and TRBJ2-7, with 9 bases identical to TRBD1. This CDR3 contains 13 residues. Germline CDR1 ENHRY, CDR2 SYGVKD. Trimming cost V 8 bases and J 4 bases; bases outside gene matches: 6.

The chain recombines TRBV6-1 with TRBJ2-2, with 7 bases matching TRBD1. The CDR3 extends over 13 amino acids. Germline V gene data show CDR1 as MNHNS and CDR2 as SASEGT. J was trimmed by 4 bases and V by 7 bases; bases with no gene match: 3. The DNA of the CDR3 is TGTGCCAGCAAAGGGGGCGGCACCGGGGAGCTGTTTTTT. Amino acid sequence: CASKGGGTGELFF.

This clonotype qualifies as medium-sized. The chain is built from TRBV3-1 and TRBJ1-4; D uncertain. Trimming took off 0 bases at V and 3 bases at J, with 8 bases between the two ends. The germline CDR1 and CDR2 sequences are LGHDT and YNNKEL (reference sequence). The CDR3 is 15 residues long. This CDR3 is CASSQDRWANEKLFF. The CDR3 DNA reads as TGTGCCAGCAGCCAAGATAGATGGGCTAATGAAAAACTGTTTTTT.

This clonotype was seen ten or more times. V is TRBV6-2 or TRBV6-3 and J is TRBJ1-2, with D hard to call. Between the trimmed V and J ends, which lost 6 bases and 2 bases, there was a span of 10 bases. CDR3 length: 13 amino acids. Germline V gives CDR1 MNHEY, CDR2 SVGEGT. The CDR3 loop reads CASSLDGNYGYTF. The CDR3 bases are TGTGCCAGCAGCCTGGACGGAAACTATGGCTACACCTTC.

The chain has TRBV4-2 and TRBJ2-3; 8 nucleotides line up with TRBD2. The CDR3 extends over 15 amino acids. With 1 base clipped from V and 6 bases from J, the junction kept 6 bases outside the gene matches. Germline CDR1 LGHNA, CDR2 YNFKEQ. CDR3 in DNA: TGTGCCAGCAGCCAAGCGGGAGGGCCTGGTGATACGCAGTATTTT. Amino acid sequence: CASSQAGGPGDTQYF.

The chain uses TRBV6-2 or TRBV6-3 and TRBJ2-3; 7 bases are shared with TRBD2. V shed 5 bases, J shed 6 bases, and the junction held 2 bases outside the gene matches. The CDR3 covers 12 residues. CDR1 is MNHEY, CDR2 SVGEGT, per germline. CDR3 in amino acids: CASSQLADTQYF. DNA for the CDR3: TGTGCCAGCAGTCAACTAGCGGATACGCAGTATTTT.

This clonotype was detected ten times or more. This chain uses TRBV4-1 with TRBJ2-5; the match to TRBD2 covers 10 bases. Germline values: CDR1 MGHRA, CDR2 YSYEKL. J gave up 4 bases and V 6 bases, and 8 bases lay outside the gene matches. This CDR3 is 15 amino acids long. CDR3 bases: TGCGCCAGCAGTCATCGAGCGGGAGGGGGAGAGACCCAGTACTTC. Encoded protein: CASSHRAGGGETQYF.

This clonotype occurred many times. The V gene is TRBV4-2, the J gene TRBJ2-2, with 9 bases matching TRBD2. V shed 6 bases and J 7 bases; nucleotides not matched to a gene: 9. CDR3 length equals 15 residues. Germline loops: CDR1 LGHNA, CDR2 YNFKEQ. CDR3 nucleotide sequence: TGTGCCAGCAGGGTAGTAGCGGGAGATAACGGGGAGCTGTTTTTT. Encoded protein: CASRVVAGDNGELFF.

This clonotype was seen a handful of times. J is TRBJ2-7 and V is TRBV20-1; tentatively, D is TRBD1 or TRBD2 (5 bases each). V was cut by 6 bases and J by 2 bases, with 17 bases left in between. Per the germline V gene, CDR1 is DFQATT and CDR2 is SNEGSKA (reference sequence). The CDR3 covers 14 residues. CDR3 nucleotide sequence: TGCAGTGCGGGTAGGGACGGTGGAACCTACGAGCAGTACTTC. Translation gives CSAGRDGGTYEQYF.

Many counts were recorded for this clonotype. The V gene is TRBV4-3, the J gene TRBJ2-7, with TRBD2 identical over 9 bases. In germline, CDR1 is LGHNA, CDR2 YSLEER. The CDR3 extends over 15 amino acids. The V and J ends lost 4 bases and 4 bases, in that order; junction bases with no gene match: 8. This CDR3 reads CASSPGIAGVYEQYF. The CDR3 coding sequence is TGCGCCAGCAGCCCTGGGATAGCGGGGGTTTACGAGCAGTACTTC.

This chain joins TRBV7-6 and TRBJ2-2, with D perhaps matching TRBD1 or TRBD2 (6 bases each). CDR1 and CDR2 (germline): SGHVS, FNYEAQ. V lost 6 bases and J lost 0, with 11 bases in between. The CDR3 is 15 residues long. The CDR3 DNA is TGTGCCAGCAGTCGGGGGCAGTCGAACACCGGGGAGCTGTTTTTT. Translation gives CASSRGQSNTGELFF. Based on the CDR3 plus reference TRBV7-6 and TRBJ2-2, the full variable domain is GAGVSQSPRYKVTKRGQDVALRCDPISGHVSLYWYRQALGQGPEFLTYFNYEAQQDKSGLPNDRFSAERPEGSISTLTIQRTEQRDSAMYRCASSRGQSNTGELFFGEGSRLTVL.

DNA of the CDR3: TGCGCCAGCAGCTTGGGACAGAGACAAGAGACCCAGTACTTC. Translated: CASSLGQRQETQYF. The rearrangement uses TRBV5-1 and TRBJ2-5; tentative D call: TRBD1 (5 bases). CDR3 size: 14 residues. The germline V gene encodes CDR1 SGHRS and CDR2 YFSETQ. Deletions cut 0 bases from V and 2 bases from J, with 8 bases between.

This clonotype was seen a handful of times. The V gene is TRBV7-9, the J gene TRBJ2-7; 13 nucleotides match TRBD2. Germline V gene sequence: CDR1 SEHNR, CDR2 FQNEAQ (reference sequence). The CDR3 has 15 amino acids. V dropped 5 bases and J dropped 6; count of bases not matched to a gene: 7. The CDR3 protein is CASSPRTSGGLEQYF. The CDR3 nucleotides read TGTGCCAGCAGCCCCCGGACTAGCGGGGGCCTCGAGCAGTACTTC.

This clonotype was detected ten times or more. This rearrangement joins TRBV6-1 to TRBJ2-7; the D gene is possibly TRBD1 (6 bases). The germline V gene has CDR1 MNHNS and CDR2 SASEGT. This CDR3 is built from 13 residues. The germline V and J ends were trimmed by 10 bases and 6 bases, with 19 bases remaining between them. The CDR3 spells CATRLGAPGEQYF. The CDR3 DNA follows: TGTGCCACCCGATTGGGGGCGCCAGGCGAGCAGTACTTC.

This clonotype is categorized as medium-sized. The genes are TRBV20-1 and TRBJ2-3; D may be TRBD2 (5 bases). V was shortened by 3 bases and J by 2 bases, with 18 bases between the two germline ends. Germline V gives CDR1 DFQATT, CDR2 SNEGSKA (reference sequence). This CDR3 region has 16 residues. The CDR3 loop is CSASSIGLAHTDTQYF. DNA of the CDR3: TGCAGTGCTAGCTCCATAGGGCTAGCTCACACAGATACGCAGTATTTT.

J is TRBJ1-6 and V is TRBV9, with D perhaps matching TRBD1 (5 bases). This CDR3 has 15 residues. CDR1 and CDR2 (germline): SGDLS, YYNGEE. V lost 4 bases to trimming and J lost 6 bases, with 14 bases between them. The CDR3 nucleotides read TGTGCCAGCAGCCCCAGCAGGGTGATTAATTCACCCCTCCACTTT. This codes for CASSPSRVINSPLHF.

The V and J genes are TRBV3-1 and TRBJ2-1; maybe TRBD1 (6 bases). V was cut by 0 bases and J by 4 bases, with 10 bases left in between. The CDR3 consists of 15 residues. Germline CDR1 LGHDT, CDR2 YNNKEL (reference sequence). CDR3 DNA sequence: TGTGCCAGCAGCCAAGACAGGGGCGAATACAATGAGCAGTTCTTC. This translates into CASSQDRGEYNEQFF.

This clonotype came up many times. CDR3 nucleotides: TGTGCCAGCAGCCAAGACCCCGACAGGGCCACTGAAGCTTTCTTT. Translating it yields CASSQDPDRATEAFF. The chain links TRBV7-9 to TRBJ1-1; 7 positions agree with TRBD1. CDR1 is SEHNR, CDR2 FQNEAQ, per germline (reference sequence). The CDR3 length is 15 residues. V was clipped by 5 bases and J by 4 bases; unmatched bases: 10.

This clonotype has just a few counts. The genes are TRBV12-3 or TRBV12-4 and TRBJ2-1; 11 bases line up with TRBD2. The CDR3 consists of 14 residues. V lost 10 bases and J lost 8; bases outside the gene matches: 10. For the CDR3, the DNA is TGTGCCAACACCCTTAGCGGGAGGGCCCATGAGCAGTTCTTC. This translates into CANTLSGRAHEQFF.